These T cell receptor beta chains were read from a single sample in a study of blood T cell repertoires in COVID-19. Sequenced by immunoSEQ multiplex PCR; TCRdb stores in-frame clones only, minus some. The sample lists roughly 250,000 clones, around four fifths occurring once. The sequenced sample was peripheral blood. The receptor source for this set is a woman aged 55-75 years with active or convalescent COVID-19. The CDR3 runs from the conserved cysteine through the conserved F or W. D genes are given only for firm matches. The size entry is marked missing in some rows and otherwise reads once, few, many or a size class.

d_call,v_call,j_call,clone_size,cdr3_aa
-,TRBV6-5,TRBJ1-2,-,CASSPGQGNSGYTF
TRBD2,TRBV19,TRBJ2-3,-,CASSGREEPDTQYF
-,TRBV7-2,TRBJ2-2,few,CASSLPAGLAGELFF
-,TRBV11-1,TRBJ2-7,-,CASSSEADSYEQYF
-,TRBV2,TRBJ2-5,once,CASSDGAAETQYF
-,TRBV21-1,TRBJ1-5,many,CASSKGRIWQGNSNQPQHF
TRBD2,TRBV24-1,TRBJ2-1,-,CATSEDTSGLYNEQFF
TRBD2,TRBV29-1,TRBJ2-4,-,CSVALSGSNIQYF
-,TRBV7-2,TRBJ1-2,-,CASSSLSFNYGYTF
-,TRBV2,TRBJ2-1,-,CASSVVRANEQFF
-,TRBV11-2,TRBJ1-2,-,CASSLYGTPEVGYGYTF
TRBD2,TRBV10-3,TRBJ2-5,-,CAIGDLTSGKETQYF